Below are 14 T cell receptor beta chains sequenced from a single sample in a study of T cell changes during pregnancy in multiple sclerosis. Sequencing was performed with immunoSEQ multiplex PCR; in TCRdb, only in-frame clones are kept and a portion is missing. The table includes tens of thousands of clones, 80% to 95% detected once. This sample comprised peripheral blood, obtained before pregnancy. The receptors derive from a female donor with multiple sclerosis, enrolled in a pregnancy study.

J is TRBJ2-3 and V is TRBV12-2; the DNA was not compared with TRBD1, the D call given in the table. TRBV12-2 is labeled a pseudogene. This CDR3 region has 15 residues. CDR3 amino acids: CASRLVPQGGHTQYF. Here the CDR3 DNA reads TGTGCAAGTCGCTTAGTTCCACAGGGTGGGCATACGCAGTATTTT.

V and J are TRBV11-2 and TRBJ2-7; a weak D match, TRBD2 (5 bases). The CDR3 totals 15 residues. Trimming stripped 0 bases from V and 2 bases from J, with 11 bases between. Germline CDR1 is SGHAT and CDR2 is FQNNGV. CDR3 residues: CASSLERGNPYEQYF. DNA of the CDR3: TGTGCCAGCAGCTTAGAGCGAGGGAACCCCTACGAGCAGTACTTC.

The chain combines TRBV6-5 with TRBJ1-6, with unresolved D. CDR1 and CDR2 from the germline V gene are MNHEY and SVGAGI. The V gene lost 0 bases and the J gene lost 8 bases, with 14 bases spanning the gap. CDR3 length equals 16 residues. CDR3 sequence: CASSYSSPTADSPLHF. CDR3 nucleotide sequence: TGTGCCAGCAGTTACTCGAGCCCAACCGCGGATTCACCCCTCCACTTT.

The V gene is TRBV19, the J gene TRBJ2-5; a possible D gene is TRBD1 (7 bases). CDR1 and CDR2 (germline): LNHDA, SQIVND (reference sequence). There are 15 residues in the CDR3. Deletions cut 0 bases from V and 2 bases from J, with 10 bases between. The CDR3 reads CASSIDPGGQETQYF. CDR3 bases: TGTGCCAGTAGTATAGATCCAGGGGGGCAAGAGACCCAGTACTTC.

The rearrangement uses TRBV5-1 and TRBJ2-1; 13 nucleotides align to TRBD2. The V gene's germline CDR1 is SGHRS and CDR2 YFSETQ. This CDR3 has 17 amino acids. Losses at the gene ends were 0 bases for V and 8 bases for J; bases not matched to a gene: 8. This CDR3 reads CASSLAAGLAGRDEQFF. The CDR3 DNA reads as TGCGCCAGCAGCTTGGCCGCGGGACTAGCGGGAAGGGATGAGCAGTTCTTC.

The chain employs TRBV7-2 and TRBJ1-5; maybe TRBD1 (6 bases). Germline CDR1 and CDR2: SGHTA and FQGNSA. V dropped 5 bases and J dropped 6 bases, with 14 bases sitting between them. This CDR3 is 14 amino acids long. CDR3 loop: CASSEQQGSQPQHF. CDR3 DNA: TGTGCCAGCAGCGAACAACAGGGCAGTCAGCCCCAGCATTTT.

The rearrangement joins TRBV6-5 to TRBJ2-7; no reliable D call. This CDR3 has 13 amino acids. V shed 6 bases and J shed 2 bases, with 11 bases lying between them. Germline assignment: CDR1 MNHEY and CDR2 SVGAGI. CDR3 region: CASRETGTYEQYF. The DNA for the CDR3 is TGTGCCAGCAGAGAGACGGGTACCTACGAGCAGTACTTC.

The chain couples TRBV4-1 to TRBJ2-7, with 8 bases matching TRBD1. The CDR3 is made up of 19 amino acids. Trimming removed 0 bases from V and 0 bases from J; junction bases left unmatched: 13. Germline V gene data show CDR1 as MGHRA and CDR2 as YSYEKL. CDR3 residues: CASSQEPLPGDRSSYEQYF. The CDR3 region has the DNA TGCGCCAGCAGCCAAGAACCTCTGCCGGGGGACAGGAGCTCCTACGAGCAGTACTTC.

On this clone itself: At one boundary the junction diverges from the germline segment, which might be a read error. The chain employs TRBV14 and TRBJ1-2; D remains ambiguous. This CDR3 region has 11 residues. The germline V gene encodes CDR1 SGHDN and CDR2 FVKESK. As DNA, the CDR3 is TGTGCCAGCAGCGACCTGGGCCGTCTGAACTTC. It specifies CASSDLGRLNF.

The V call is TRBV2, the J call TRBJ2-7, with TRBD1 identical over 10 bases. The CDR3 spans 15 residues. Germline-derived CDR1 and CDR2 are SNHLY and FYNNEI. Trimming removed 4 bases from V and 1 base from J; junction bases left unmatched: 4. CDR3 loop: CASSGDRGRSYEQYF. CDR3 sequence (DNA): TGTGCCAGCAGTGGGGACAGGGGCCGATCCTACGAGCAGTACTTC.

The V call is TRBV5-1, the J call TRBJ2-6, with D tentatively TRBD1 (5 bases). The V gene's germline CDR1 is SGHRS and CDR2 YFSETQ. V shed 4 bases and J shed 0 bases, with 11 bases lying between them. The CDR3 extends over 16 amino acids. The CDR3 nucleotides are TGCGCCAGCAGCCCATTAAGGGGCTCTGGGGCCAACGTCCTGACTTTC. Translating gives CASSPLRGSGANVLTF. Based on the CDR3 plus reference TRBV5-1 and TRBJ2-6, the full variable domain is KAGVTQTPRYLIKTRGQQVTLSCSPISGHRSVSWYQQTPGQGLQFLFEYFSETQRNKGNFPGRFSGRQFSNSRSEMNVSTLELGDSALYLCASSPLRGSGANVLTFGAGSRLTVL.

The chain is built from TRBV7-2 and TRBJ1-4, with D uncertain. V lost 0 bases to trimming and J lost 4 bases, with 9 bases between them. This CDR3 is 15 amino acids long. CDR1 SGHTA and CDR2 FQGNSA come from the germline V gene. CDR3 residues: CASSLARGSNEKLFF. The CDR3 nucleotides read TGTGCCAGCAGCTTAGCGAGAGGGAGTAATGAAAAACTGTTTTTT.

The chain joins TRBV9 to TRBJ1-3; D is unclear. V shed 4 bases and J shed 3 bases, with 8 bases lying between them. CDR1 SGDLS and CDR2 YYNGEE come from the germline V gene. CDR3 length equals 13 residues. For the CDR3, the DNA is TGTGCCAGCAGCCCTAGAAGTGGAAACACCATATATTTT. This encodes CASSPRSGNTIYF.

This rearrangement joins TRBV4-2 to TRBJ1-2; 9 bases fit TRBD1. Germline V gives CDR1 LGHNA, CDR2 YNFKEQ. V dropped 4 bases and J dropped 5; count of bases not matched to a gene: 14. This CDR3 region has 17 residues. The DNA of the CDR3 is TGTGCCAGCAGCCCGTCCCGGGACAGGGTGAAATGGTATGGCTACACCTTC. This translates into CASSPSRDRVKWYGYTF.